A selection of T cell receptor beta chains follows, all from one sample in a study of T cells expressing NK-cell markers. TCRdb reprocessed the 5' RACE reads, with one entry per CDR3 protein and no DNA. Here the sample table reports roughly 280,000 distinct CDR3 sequences. Material for sequencing was blood T cells: a sorted CD56 or NKG2C T cell subset, CD4+ or CD8+ T cells, or bulk PBMC T cells (not recorded which). The source of these receptors is a young man in good health. CDR3s include the opening cysteine and the closing phenylalanine or tryptophan. The order of the fields is J gene, CDR3 length, V gene, CDR3 protein.

>TRBJ2-3|17|TRBV2
CASRHYSGRAWTDTQYF
>TRBJ2-6|17|TRBV7-2
CASSLGDRGRRANVLTF
>TRBJ2-1|13|TRBV12-5
CASGGVTDNEQFF
>TRBJ2-3|18|TRBV28
CASSPGTSFSWSTDTQYF
>TRBJ2-3|14|TRBV28
CASSRLAGGDTQYF
>TRBJ2-1|13|TRBV12-3/TRBV12-4
CASSFRNLNEQFF
>TRBJ2-1|13|TRBV24-1
CASGTAGVWEQFF
>TRBJ1-1|11|TRBV12-3/TRBV12-4
CASRSGASAFF
>TRBJ1-2|16|TRBV7-9
CASTNSPGVVYYGYTF
>TRBJ2-7|13|TRBV29-1
CSAVGQGSYEQYF
>TRBJ2-1|15|TRBV5-5
CASSPPGQGAREQFF
>TRBJ2-7|14|TRBV18
CASSPIGQDYEQYF
>TRBJ2-1|13|TRBV2
CASIDRAYNEQFF
>TRBJ2-7|18|TRBV28
CASRPYPGANPSGYEQYF
>TRBJ1-5|15|TRBV2
CASRGPGLSNQPQHF
>TRBJ2-7|14|TRBV5-1
CASSLDRGPYEQYF
>TRBJ2-1|13|TRBV7-3
CASSLMTGNEQFF
>TRBJ2-7|14|TRBV25-1
CASSEQGTRYEQYF
>TRBJ2-1|14|TRBV4-1
CASRRPGPGNEQFF
>TRBJ2-1|17|TRBV7-2
CASSLIVGSPTYNEQFF
>TRBJ2-6|19|TRBV27
CASSFRFGQASSGANVLTF
>TRBJ2-3|13|TRBV6-6
CATDRGKSDTQYF
>TRBJ2-7|13|TRBV28
CASSSPLTYEQYF
>TRBJ1-1|13|TRBV7-2
CASRGQGLTEAFF
>TRBJ2-3|14|TRBV30
CAWSVRRGTDTQYF
>TRBJ2-7|13|TRBV3-1
CASSQNGLYEQYF
>TRBJ1-1|15|TRBV18
CASSLLTGVNTEAFF
>TRBJ2-3|14|TRBV11-2
CASSLDVEWSTQYF
>TRBJ2-7|15|TRBV12-3/TRBV12-4
CASSSPGTTTDEQYF
>TRBJ2-1|14|TRBV7-9
CASNQKDSYNEQFF
>TRBJ1-4|14|TRBV6-5
CASSYGQGVGKLFF
>TRBJ2-1|13|TRBV12-3/TRBV12-4
CASSLTRVGEQFF
>TRBJ2-6|12|TRBV2
CASSARSNVLTF
>TRBJ2-1|18|TRBV12-3/TRBV12-4
CASSLLGLAGGPSNEQFF
>TRBJ1-1|16|TRBV5-5
CASSPPTEFSGSEAFF
>TRBJ2-1|18|TRBV30
CACSAGLAGQSSYNEQFF
>TRBJ2-5|15|TRBV4-2
CASSQPNSGLETQYF
>TRBJ2-2|17|TRBV20-1
CSARGSGEDRNTGELFF
>TRBJ2-2|15|TRBV5-1
CASSQSGQGYGELFF
>TRBJ2-1|14|TRBV6-1
CAIKGLADYNEQFF
>TRBJ2-3|16|TRBV30
CAWREGLAGSTDTQYF
>TRBJ2-3|17|TRBV20-1
CSAARLGAGTSTDTQYF
>TRBJ1-5|15|TRBV18
CASSPLGSSNQPQHF
>TRBJ1-6|15|TRBV10-3
CAISDLTGLNSPLHF
>TRBJ2-5|14|TRBV7-6
CASGTGLEGETQYF
>TRBJ2-1|15|TRBV11-2
CASSQTSGRVGEQFF
>TRBJ2-3|15|TRBV18
CASSRGSGSGDTQYF
>TRBJ2-1|16|TRBV18
CASSPGEIAGYNEQFF
>TRBJ2-2|15|TRBV11-3
CASSLEGTFRGELFF
>TRBJ2-5|15|TRBV7-6
CASSLNSGRSETQYF
>TRBJ1-6|14|TRBV3-1
CASSQWTGSSPLHF
>TRBJ1-2|12|TRBV29-1
CSGGGQMYGYTF
>TRBJ2-1|14|TRBV4-3
CASSQVDRVDEQFF
>TRBJ1-5|17|TRBV23-1
CASSGTGDGENNQPQHF
>TRBJ2-5|16|TRBV2
CASSDYGTIGSKTQYF
>TRBJ1-3|15|TRBV5-1
CASSPGQASGNTIYF
>TRBJ1-5|15|TRBV15
CATSREGHGMGPQHF